This is a list of T cell receptor beta chains from one sample in a study of a mutant IDH1 vaccine in newly diagnosed glioma. Clones were sequenced by immunoSEQ multiplex PCR, and TCRdb holds only the in-frame ones, with some missing. Of over 20,000 clones detected, 79% appear once; the ten largest clones hold roughly 8%. These TCRs are of unknown antigen specificity. The specimen was PBMCs, collected from a glioma patient whose treatment included an IDH1 peptide vaccine. These receptors were obtained from a man aged 35 to 55 with glioma. The CDR3 runs from the conserved cysteine through the conserved F or W. D genes are given only for firm matches. Clone size appears in some rows only: once, few, many, or a class for an expanded clone.

J gene: TRBJ2-1
V gene: TRBV21-1
D gene: -
clone size: -
CDR3 DNA: TGTGCCAGCAGCGTACAATCAAACGGATCGGGAGTAAGGAGTGATGAGCAGTTCTTC
CDR3 protein: CASSVQSNGSGVRSDEQFF

J gene: TRBJ1-1
V gene: TRBV29-1
D gene: -
clone size: -
CDR3 DNA: TGCAGCGTTGAAGAGGGGGGGAACACTGAAGCTTTCTTT
CDR3 protein: CSVEEGGNTEAFF

J gene: TRBJ1-1
V gene: TRBV6-4
D gene: TRBD1
clone size: -
CDR3 DNA: TGTGTCAGCAGTGACACCGGACAGGGGGCCAGGACTGAAGCTTTCTTT
CDR3 protein: CVSSDTGQGARTEAFF

J gene: TRBJ2-3
V gene: TRBV28
D gene: -
clone size: -
CDR3 DNA: TGTGCCAGCAGTCCTCCGGACAACCCAACAGATACGCAGTATTTT
CDR3 protein: CASSPPDNPTDTQYF

J gene: TRBJ2-1
V gene: TRBV11-3
D gene: -
clone size: -
CDR3 DNA: TGTGCCAGCACCGGGCCCTACAGGGATGGGCAGTTCTTC
CDR3 protein: CASTGPYRDGQFF

J gene: TRBJ2-1
V gene: TRBV15
D gene: -
clone size: -
CDR3 DNA: TGTGCCACCAGCAGAGAAGGGGATGAGCAGTTCTTC
CDR3 protein: CATSREGDEQFF

J gene: TRBJ1-1
V gene: TRBV27
D gene: -
clone size: -
CDR3 DNA: TGTGCCAGCAGTTTAGCAGGGTGGGGTGGCACTGAAGCTTTCTTT
CDR3 protein: CASSLAGWGGTEAFF

J gene: TRBJ2-5
V gene: TRBV14
D gene: -
clone size: -
CDR3 DNA: TGTGCCAGCAGCCAGAGCGGTCCAACGACCCAGTACTTC
CDR3 protein: CASSQSGPTTQYF

J gene: TRBJ2-3
V gene: TRBV7-7
D gene: -
clone size: -
CDR3 DNA: TGTGCCAGCAGCTTGAATCGAGAAGATACGCAGTATTTT
CDR3 protein: CASSLNREDTQYF

J gene: TRBJ2-3
V gene: TRBV6-1
D gene: TRBD2
clone size: -
CDR3 DNA: TGTGCCAGCAGTGAAAGGGCTAGCGGGAGTGGAGATACGCAGTATTTT
CDR3 protein: CASSERASGSGDTQYF

J gene: TRBJ2-1
V gene: TRBV7-9
D gene: TRBD1
clone size: -
CDR3 DNA: TGTGCCAGCAGCCCGGGACAGGGGGCGCGAAATGAGCAGTTCTTC
CDR3 protein: CASSPGQGARNEQFF

J gene: TRBJ2-1
V gene: TRBV5-1
D gene: -
clone size: -
CDR3 DNA: TGCGCCAGCAGCTTGACTCTAGCCTCCTACAATGAGCAGTTCTTC
CDR3 protein: CASSLTLASYNEQFF

J gene: TRBJ2-2
V gene: TRBV6-4
D gene: -
clone size: -
CDR3 DNA: TGTGCCAGCAGTCCCGACGGGGACATAGGAACCGGGGAGCTGTTTTTT
CDR3 protein: CASSPDGDIGTGELFF

J gene: TRBJ1-2
V gene: TRBV5-8
D gene: -
clone size: -
CDR3 DNA: TGTGCCAGCAGTAACTTCGCTTCACAGGGCGTCGGCGGCTACACCTTC
CDR3 protein: CASSNFASQGVGGYTF

J gene: TRBJ1-6
V gene: TRBV5-6
D gene: -
clone size: -
CDR3 DNA: TGTGCCAGCAGCCGCGGACAGTCGGGCTCCTATAATTCACCCCTCCACTTT
CDR3 protein: CASSRGQSGSYNSPLHF

J gene: TRBJ1-4
V gene: TRBV18
D gene: -
clone size: -
CDR3 DNA: TGTGCCAGCTCACTTAATCCTAGTCAGAATGAAAAACTGTTTTTT
CDR3 protein: CASSLNPSQNEKLFF

J gene: TRBJ2-3
V gene: TRBV19
D gene: TRBD2
clone size: once
CDR3 DNA: TGTGCCAGTACCGAAACCCCGGGAGGGACAGATACGCAGTATTTT
CDR3 protein: CASTETPGGTDTQYF

J gene: TRBJ2-7
V gene: TRBV28
D gene: -
clone size: -
CDR3 DNA: TGTGCCAGCAGTTTAATGCCCCGCTCCTACGAGCAGTACTTC
CDR3 protein: CASSLMPRSYEQYF

J gene: TRBJ2-1
V gene: TRBV18
D gene: -
clone size: -
CDR3 DNA: TGTGCCAGCTCACCCCTCCCCCCCCAGCGGCTGCACAATGAGCAGTTCTTC
CDR3 protein: CASSPLPPQRLHNEQFF

J gene: TRBJ2-2
V gene: TRBV11-3
D gene: TRBD2
clone size: once
CDR3 DNA: TGTGCCAGCAGCTTATCCACTAGCGGGAGGAAGCCCGGGGAGCTGTTTTTT
CDR3 protein: CASSLSTSGRKPGELFF

J gene: TRBJ2-1
V gene: TRBV5-6
D gene: -
clone size: -
CDR3 DNA: TGTGCCAGCAGCTCGGGATCCAAGCAGTTCTTC
CDR3 protein: CASSSGSKQFF

J gene: TRBJ2-1
V gene: TRBV5-4
D gene: -
clone size: -
CDR3 DNA: TGTGCCAGCAGCTCCTCAGGGGCGAATGAGCAGTTCTTC
CDR3 protein: CASSSSGANEQFF

J gene: TRBJ2-1
V gene: TRBV19
D gene: TRBD2
clone size: -
CDR3 DNA: TGTGCCAGTGCACGGGCTAGCGGCGACAATGAGCAGTTCTTC
CDR3 protein: CASARASGDNEQFF

J gene: TRBJ1-2
V gene: TRBV29-1
D gene: -
clone size: -
CDR3 DNA: TGCAGCGTTTACAAGGGGGTAAAGGCTGGCTACACCTTC
CDR3 protein: CSVYKGVKAGYTF

J gene: TRBJ2-7
V gene: TRBV2
D gene: -
clone size: -
CDR3 DNA: TGTGCCAGCAGTGTTAGAGGGGTCACCTCCTACGAGCAGTACTTC
CDR3 protein: CASSVRGVTSYEQYF

J gene: TRBJ1-2
V gene: TRBV14
D gene: TRBD1
clone size: -
CDR3 DNA: TGTGCCAGCAGCCGAGACAGGGCTAACTATGGCTACACCTTC
CDR3 protein: CASSRDRANYGYTF

J gene: TRBJ1-1
V gene: TRBV6-5
D gene: -
clone size: -
CDR3 DNA: TGTGCCAGCAGTTCGGGGTGGGAAGCTTTCTTT
CDR3 protein: CASSSGWEAFF

J gene: TRBJ1-5
V gene: TRBV10-2
D gene: -
clone size: -
CDR3 DNA: TGCGCCAGCAGTGAAAGCGGGCACCGCAATCAGCCCCAGCATTTT
CDR3 protein: CASSESGHRNQPQHF

J gene: TRBJ1-2
V gene: TRBV5-6
D gene: TRBD1
clone size: -
CDR3 DNA: TGTGCCAGCAGCCCAGACAGGGGCGGGGGCTACACCTTC
CDR3 protein: CASSPDRGGGYTF

J gene: TRBJ2-1
V gene: TRBV5-5
D gene: -
clone size: -
CDR3 DNA: TGTGCCAGCAGCTTGGGACTAGGCCCCTACAATGAGCAGTTCTTC
CDR3 protein: CASSLGLGPYNEQFF

J gene: TRBJ2-1
V gene: TRBV10-3
D gene: TRBD2
clone size: -
CDR3 DNA: TGTGCCATCAGTGCGACTAGCGGGAGAGGTGAGCAGTTCTTC
CDR3 protein: CAISATSGRGEQFF

J gene: TRBJ2-3
V gene: TRBV18
D gene: -
clone size: -
CDR3 DNA: TGTGCCAGCTCACCAACGGGGGGCATTAAAACAGATACGCAGTATTTT
CDR3 protein: CASSPTGGIKTDTQYF

J gene: TRBJ1-5
V gene: TRBV6-1
D gene: TRBD1
clone size: -
CDR3 DNA: TGTGCCAGCAGTGAAGGTTCCGCAGGGGGCCTTTATAGCAATCAGCCCCAGCATTTT
CDR3 protein: CASSEGSAGGLYSNQPQHF

J gene: TRBJ2-5
V gene: TRBV11-2
D gene: TRBD1
clone size: -
CDR3 DNA: TGTGCCAGTTCCGCCGGGGGGACAGGGGAACAAGAGACCCAGTACTTC
CDR3 protein: CASSAGGTGEQETQYF

J gene: TRBJ2-3
V gene: TRBV7-8
D gene: -
clone size: -
CDR3 DNA: TGTGCCAGCAGCTTCCAGGCCAAGAACACAGATACGCAGTATTTT
CDR3 protein: CASSFQAKNTDTQYF